The 16 T cell receptor beta chains listed next were all sequenced from one sample in a study of blood T cell repertoires in COVID-19 (dated by TCRdb to 2020 to 2022). To prepare the library, the immunoSEQ multiplex PCR assay was applied. TCRdb took this table from immuneACCESS and kept in-frame rearrangements with V and J called. Such tables lack part of the clones; where checked against another copy, unresolved V genes explain under half of the gap, and the rest is unexplained. Within this sample are about 110,000 clones, with approximately 85% of them counted one time only. Jointly, the top ten make up 2% to 2.5% of the sample. Sequenced sample: peripheral blood. These receptors all stem from a human donor in a cohort sampled during active COVID-19.

V and J are TRBV6-5 and TRBJ1-4; the match to TRBD1 covers 8 bases. The germline CDR1 and CDR2 sequences are MNHEY and SVGAGI. CDR3 size: 14 residues. V shed 7 bases, J shed 6 bases, and the junction held 7 bases outside the gene matches. Written as DNA, the CDR3 is TGTGCCAGCACCTGGACAGGGTCGGATGAAAAACTGTTTTTT. Protein: CASTWTGSDEKLFF.

This chain connects TRBV13 to TRBJ2-7, with 14 bases lining up with TRBD2. With 5 bases clipped from V and 3 bases from J, the junction kept 9 bases outside the gene matches. The V gene's germline CDR1 is PRHDT and CDR2 FYEKMQ (reference sequence). The CDR3 runs to 17 residues. The CDR3 DNA follows: TGTGCCAGCAGCACGAGCCCGGGACTAGCGGGAGACTACGAGCAGTACTTC. Translation gives CASSTSPGLAGDYEQYF.

As to this clone: This likely traces to a read error, being one base from a far larger clone. This chain uses TRBV7-8 with TRBJ1-4; D is undetermined. CDR3 length equals 14 residues. V lost 5 bases to trimming and J lost 0 bases, with 7 bases between them. Germline assignment: CDR1 SGHVS and CDR2 FQNEAQ. The DNA of the CDR3 is TGTGCCAGCAGCCGAGGAGCAACTAATGAAAAACTGTTTTTT. Translated: CASSRGATNEKLFF.

The V call is TRBV7-9, the J call TRBJ2-5; D might be TRBD2 (6 bases). Germline assignment: CDR1 SEHNR and CDR2 FQNEAQ (reference sequence). CDR3 length equals 14 residues. The ends were cut back, 3 bases at V and 2 bases at J, with 10 bases in the middle. CDR3 bases: TGTGCCAGCAGCTTTTATCGGGGGCAAGAGACCCAGTACTTC. Its translation is CASSFYRGQETQYF.

The rearrangement links TRBV10-2 to TRBJ1-5; 7 bases are a match to TRBD1. The germline CDR1 and CDR2 sequences are WSHSY and SAAADI. V lost 8 bases, J lost 6 bases, and 7 bases stayed unmatched. The CDR3 sequence is 13 residues long. The chain's CDR3 is CASSTGSGQPQHF. CDR3 DNA: TGCGCCAGCTCGACAGGGTCGGGTCAGCCCCAGCATTTT.

The chain recombines TRBV19 with TRBJ2-7; weak D call: TRBD1 (5 bases). The V gene's germline CDR1 is LNHDA and CDR2 SQIVND (reference sequence). The CDR3 is 13 amino acids. Trimming left V 3 bases short and J 1 base short, with 7 bases between. The CDR3 sequence: CASSISGSYEQYF. The CDR3 region has the DNA TGTGCCAGTAGTATTTCAGGGTCCTACGAGCAGTACTTC.

The chain is built from TRBV19 and TRBJ1-3; 9 positions match TRBD1. The CDR3 consists of 13 residues. Germline CDR1 and CDR2: LNHDA and SQIVND (reference sequence). V lost 9 bases to trimming and J lost 2 bases; unmatched junction nucleotides: 2. The CDR3 spells CASRDRAGNTIYF. The CDR3 bases are TGTGCCAGCAGGGACAGGGCTGGAAACACCATATATTTT.

This chain uses TRBV5-1 with TRBJ1-5; TRBD1 is a possible D gene (6 bases). CDR1 is SGHRS, CDR2 YFSETQ, per germline. This CDR3 comprises 15 residues. Trimming took off 4 bases at V and 5 bases at J, with 16 bases between the two ends. The CDR3 reads CASSAGDGGYQPQHF. The CDR3 bases are TGCGCCAGCAGCGCGGGCGATGGGGGCTATCAGCCCCAGCATTTT.

The rearrangement links TRBV6-5 to TRBJ1-2, with a possible D match to TRBD1 (5 bases). This CDR3 has 14 amino acids. The V end lost 7 bases, the J end lost 6 bases, and 18 bases lay between the germline ends. Germline lookup yields CDR1 MNHEY and CDR2 SVGAGI. The CDR3: CASTRVGEVNGYTF. DNA for the CDR3: TGTGCCAGCACTCGGGTGGGGGAGGTAAATGGCTACACCTTC.

The genes are TRBV7-6 and TRBJ2-5, with 10 nucleotides matching TRBD1. With 5 bases clipped from V and 7 bases from J, the junction kept 7 bases outside the gene matches. The CDR3 runs 14 residues. Germline lookup yields CDR1 SGHVS and CDR2 FNYEAQ. For the CDR3, the DNA is TGTGCCAGCAGCCGGACAGGGGGTTTTGGGACCCAGTACTTC. Its translation: CASSRTGGFGTQYF.

The rearrangement links TRBV5-5 to TRBJ2-2; TRBD1 matches 7 bases. Losses at the gene ends were 6 bases for V and 5 bases for J; bases not matched to a gene: 13. This CDR3 spans 16 amino acids. CDR1 SGHKS and CDR2 YYEKEE come from the germline V gene (reference sequence). CDR3 protein: CASTTYTGVRTGELFF. The CDR3, as DNA: TGTGCCAGCACCACTTACACAGGGGTACGAACCGGGGAGCTGTTTTTT.

For this clone: Within the sample, other DNA sequences also encode this same CDR3. The gene calls are TRBV4-2 and TRBJ2-1; the match to TRBD2 covers 9 bases. The germline V gene encodes CDR1 LGHNA and CDR2 YNFKEQ. The CDR3 sequence is 15 residues long. V dropped 2 bases and J dropped 10; count of bases not matched to a gene: 9. The DNA of the CDR3 is TGTGCCAGCAGCCAACAACCGGGACTAGCTGCCGAGCAGTTCTTC. It is translated as CASSQQPGLAAEQFF.

The chain links TRBV27 to TRBJ1-6, with D perhaps matching TRBD1 (5 bases). Germline lookup yields CDR1 MNHEY and CDR2 SMNVEV (reference sequence). This CDR3 is 16 amino acids long. V was trimmed by 1 base and J by 0 bases, leaving 7 bases between them. This chain's CDR3 is CASSLFQGSYNSPLHF. CDR3 sequence (DNA): TGTGCCAGCAGTTTATTTCAGGGCTCCTATAATTCACCCCTCCACTTT.

The CDR3 nucleotides read TGTGCCAGCAGTGATACGACTAGCGGCAGCTTCACAGATACGCAGTATTTT. Residues: CASSDTTSGSFTDTQYF. The chain recombines TRBV2 with TRBJ2-3, with 9 positions matching TRBD2. The CDR3 has 17 amino acids. The V and J ends lost 3 bases and 2 bases, in that order; junction bases with no gene match: 9. CDR1 is SNHLY, CDR2 FYNNEI, per germline.

The chain carries TRBV9 and TRBJ2-1, with D perhaps TRBD1 (6 bases). The CDR3 covers 15 residues. V lost 4 bases and J 2 bases, leaving 13 bases between the germline ends. CDR1 and CDR2 from the germline V gene are SGDLS and YYNGEE. The CDR3 sequence: CASSPPDSPYNEQFF. CDR3 DNA sequence: TGTGCCAGCAGCCCCCCGGACAGTCCCTACAATGAGCAGTTCTTC.

The gene calls are TRBV7-6 and TRBJ1-2, with 7 bases fitting TRBD1. CDR1 SGHVS and CDR2 FNYEAQ come from the germline V gene. The V segment lost 9 bases and the J segment 5 bases; nucleotides outside the gene matches: 18. The CDR3 consists of 16 residues. CDR3 loop: CASPNPGTDLYYGYTF. The CDR3 DNA is TGTGCCAGTCCTAACCCTGGGACAGACCTATATTATGGCTACACCTTC.